The source of this T cell receptor beta chain is a study of cytomegalovirus exposure and HLA in healthy donors (dated by TCRdb to about 2017). Regarding the study in general: An earlier analysis of under 600 of the donors reported 276 Gb of sequence data and approximately 110 million unique TCR beta sequences from 190 million or so T cells. Roughly 300 gigabases of sequencing data and 70 million to 100 million unique TCR sequences made up an early release that covered approximately 620 HLA-typed donors. Of the approximately 400 genotyped donors, around 81% fell in the genetic ancestry cluster associated with self-reported Caucasian donors. The aim of the study was to test whether cataloging public T cell receptors could identify signatures of past pathogen exposure. The study used immunosequencing to profile the T cell repertoires of more than 650 subjects and linked those repertoires to cytomegalovirus serostatus. A separate validation cohort of 100 to 150 different subjects was used in addition to the roughly 640-subject first cohort. The study combined high-throughput TCR immunosequencing, statistical association of individual TCRs with disease status, and machine learning to predict cytomegalovirus infection status. A later analysis re-analyzed previously published TCR beta repertoires from approximately 670 donors and added high-resolution HLA genotyping to study TCR occurrence patterns. Rather than drawing on any new phenotypic data, the later analysis identified candidate immune exposures from TCR beta sequences and the way those sequences occurred across donors. To decide whether each TCR beta V gene segment behaved as functional or pseudogenic, an earlier analysis of 587 of the donors relied on high-throughput TCR beta sequencing. Donor age, sex, ethnicity and CMV serostatus were compiled together with the repertoire data. A later genetic analysis used genome-wide SNP genotypes for about three fifths of the roughly 700 donors, treating that subset as a discovery cohort. All discovery cohort repertoires had been generated using a single sequencing platform. Both class I and class II loci were covered by HLA typing, at four-digit resolution. The number of typed donors differed by locus: roughly 620-640 for A, B, C, DRB1 and DQB1; about 520 for DQA1; fewer than 610 for DPA1; and approximately 450 for DPB1. A handful of DR-DQ haplotypes were treated as single units for association and clustering because of strong linkage in the cohort. Across 300 to 500 genotyped donors of the cohort, an average of approximately 220,000 unique TCR beta nucleotide sequences per donor were sequenced, and approximately 17% of those sequences were non-productive. The full study reports these points: According to a later analysis, parvovirus B19, influenza, CMV and Epstein-Barr virus appeared linked to several top co-occurrence clusters. In a later analysis, HLA-associated TCR beta chains were found to be more clonally expanded and to have lower generation probabilities than equally common non-associated chains. Because some donors lacked HLA typing at each locus, the association tests relied only on the typed subset. According to a later analysis, most CMV-associated TCR beta chains appeared to be HLA-restricted, and the HLA associations seemed to be driven largely by CMV exposure. The study listed 150 to 200 TCR beta chains as associated with cytomegalovirus. Some IMGT-functional V segments, including TRBV6-2 and TRBV6-3, could not be distinguished by the 87-base-pair reads and were therefore excluded. In vitro tests confirmed that three of the cytomegalovirus-associated TCR beta chains recognize cytomegalovirus antigens. In an earlier analysis of more than 450 of the donors, most TCR beta V segments were observed in productive rearrangements about 87% or about 30% of the time, broadly matching IMGT annotations. According to a later genetic analysis, donors in an Asian-associated ancestry cluster had fewer N-insertions in productive TCRs than the roughly 660-donor mean. A cluster of highly shared sequence variants was judged likely to represent a technical artifact of the sequencing pipeline. It was suggested by the authors that the approach could potentially be generalized to other disease states and immunological phenotypes. CMV serostatus was the only immune exposure information available for the cohort. V-gene and J-gene trimming of TCR beta chains was associated with a missense DCLRE1C variant in a later genetic analysis, and the association was replicated in an independent cohort. Roughly uniform sequencing depth across donors was assumed in presence/absence analyses, although this assumption may not hold. Linkage disequilibrium might explain the correlated functional status among segregating V segments, but an unknown experimental factor could not be ruled out. Specific HLA alleles were associated with 15,000 to 20,000 TCR beta sequences at a false discovery rate of 0.05 in a later analysis. Only TCR beta chains were sequenced in this cohort, and the absence of alpha or paired-chain data limited detectable features. The earlier analysis of approximately 590 of the donors excluded 15 to 20 rarely observed V segments, including chromosome 9 orphons, because counts were too low. Across donors, most TCR sequences were observed very rarely, whereas some public TCRs were present in many individuals. A further reported finding was that TCR beta sequences accurately predicted the HLA-A and HLA-B alleles for most subjects in the first cohort. When HLA alleles, especially DR and DQ, strongly co-occurred, TCR associations were difficult to assign to individual alleles. According to a later analysis, TCR association rates differed among HLA loci, with DRB1 alleles showing the most associated TCRs and HLA-C alleles showing the fewest. The classifier was reported to diagnose cytomegalovirus status with high specificity and sensitivity in both the original and validation cohorts.

The cohort consisted of 666 healthy bone marrow donors. At the time of sampling, every cohort member was nominally healthy, though immune exposures that went unrecorded were likely present. The donor was CMV seronegative and was included in the group of 352 seronegative cohort members. Every donor gave a peripheral blood sample, and the peripheral blood mononuclear cells from that sample were used for TCR beta sequencing. The Qiagen DNeasy Blood Extraction Kit was used to extract genomic DNA from the blood cell samples. Trimming removed 3 bases from V and 10 bases from J, leaving 16 bases between the germline ends. CDR1 MRHNA and CDR2 SNTAGT were looked up in the germline V gene. There are 14 amino acids in the CDR3, from cysteine to phenylalanine inclusive. Here the CDR3 DNA is all that survives: 42 bases in frame from base 1. This clone was seen a few times. The specificity of this receptor is unknown. No much larger clonotype is one base removed from it; base qualities were not supplied.

Receptor amplification or capture employed the immunoSEQ multiplex PCR assay. A mixture of 60 forward primers for TCR Vbeta segments and 13 reverse primers for TCR Jbeta segments was used in the multiplex PCR. A multiplex PCR assay on genomic DNA amplified the CDR3 region of rearranged TCR beta genes. On the Illumina HiSeq System, the amplified TCR beta libraries were sequenced as 87-base-pair reads. The original pipeline was this. In a later analysis, approximately 74 million unique TCR beta chains were counted across the 500 to 850 repertoires, and around 10 million of these chains were shared by at least two donors. A nearest-neighbor algorithm error-corrected the raw reads and collapsed the reads into unique sequences, merging closely related sequences to remove PCR and sequencing errors. CDR3 sequences were aligned to IMGT reference sequences to assign V, D and J gene segments. For a sequence to be retained, a match of at least six nucleotides to both a V gene segment and a J gene segment was required. Rearrangements were classified as productive when the CDR3 lacked stop codons and remained in frame with V and J, and all other rearrangements were classified as non-productive. CDR3 was defined by IMGT convention, running from the second conserved V-encoded cysteine to the conserved J-encoded phenylalanine. Sequences without an unambiguous match to a single V gene segment were excluded from the earlier analysis of a few hundred of the donors. In an earlier analysis of more than 500 of the donors, a V segment was called functional when productive rearrangements were above 56.7%, and segregating when the standard deviation between donors exceeded 5%. To diagnose cytomegalovirus status from the catalog of TCR beta chain sequences, a statistical classification framework was built. In a later analysis, V and J genes were assigned by comparing TCR nucleotide sequences against IMGT/GENE-DB human TR gene sequences. The TCRdist pipeline was used in a later analysis to assign CDR3 sequences and most-parsimonious VDJ recombination scenarios. In a later analysis, each TCR beta chain was defined by its CDR3 amino acid sequence together with its V-gene family, and reads without a unique V-gene family were excluded. As a way to deal with suspected cross-contamination and a sequencing artifact, a later analysis dropped approximately 570 nucleotide sequences that were highly shared and had low generation probability. A later analysis calculated a clonal expansion index for each public chain from normalized within-repertoire ranks of inferred template counts. A later analysis computed generation probabilities with a VDJ recombination model fitted to out-of-frame rearrangements, and checked the results against IGoR. Hypergeometric tests were used in a later analysis to score TCR-TCR, TCR-HLA and TCR-CMV co-occurrence, with a repertoire-size bias correction applied to the TCR pairs. False discovery rates were estimated in a later analysis by permuting HLA or CMV assignments 20 times. In a later analysis, co-occurring TCRs were grouped using DBSCAN, and TCRdist sequence similarity was added for clustering within HLA-allele-positive subsets. Repertoires with fewer than 30,000 or more than 120,000 public chains, plus five repertoires with anomalous nucleotide sharing, were excluded from co-occurrence clustering. The clones in this table, taken by TCRdb from immuneACCESS, are in-frame only. Not every clone is retained; where verified, under half of the shortfall comes from an unresolved V gene, and the cause of the rest is unknown. V, J and clone size are taken as reported in that table, and D and trimming were inferred from the DNA itself. Recorded for this sample are 90,000 to 100,000 clones; approximately 70% of them occurred a single time. The ten largest make up about 2.9% of the sample.

What was sequenced was PBMCs. The rearrangement combines TRBV6-4 with TRBJ1-5; the D segment could be TRBD1, given 5 matching bases. The receptor comes from a middle-aged man in good health and CMV-seronegative. The DNA reads TGTGCCAGCAGTGAAGGGCACAGGCGCCTTCCCCAGCATTTT. Its coded protein is CASSEGHRRLPQHF.